Presented here are 14 T cell receptor beta chains from one specimen sequenced in a study of T cell responses to AZD1222 COVID-19 vaccine. Measured with immunoSEQ multiplex PCR; TCRdb has only the in-frame clones, and not every one. The sample includes 200,000 or so clones, roughly 92% of them seen just once. The material sequenced was peripheral blood, taken 28 days after the second AZD1222 dose. Receptors originate from an adult who received the AZD1222 COVID-19 vaccine.

The rearrangement joins TRBV10-2 to TRBJ1-4, with D possibly being TRBD1 (6 bases). Germline assignment: CDR1 WSHSY and CDR2 SAAADI. V dropped 3 bases and J dropped 7 bases, with 12 bases sitting between them. This CDR3 has 14 amino acids. The CDR3 reads CASSDSGGREKLFF. Here the CDR3 DNA reads TGCGCCAGCAGTGATTCCGGGGGCCGTGAAAAACTGTTTTTT.

The chain uses TRBV4-3 and TRBJ2-5; D ambiguous. The CDR3 covers 16 residues. The V gene's germline CDR1 is LGHNA and CDR2 YSLEER. V shed 0 bases and J shed 0 bases, with 11 bases lying between them. In nucleotides, the CDR3 is TGCGCCAGCAGCCAAGATTGGTGGGCGGACCAAGAGACCCAGTACTTC. Protein product: CASSQDWWADQETQYF.

The chain has TRBV6-5 and TRBJ1-6; D is uncertain. The V and J ends lost 5 bases and 7 bases respectively, with 12 bases between them. The CDR3 is 14 amino acids. The germline gives CDR1 MNHEY, CDR2 SVGAGI. CDR3 residues: CASSLLDRNSPLHF. The CDR3 DNA reads as TGTGCCAGCAGTCTACTAGATAGGAATTCACCCCTCCACTTT.

This clone was found once. This chain links TRBV9 with TRBJ2-1, with D tentatively TRBD1 or TRBD2 (5 bases each). Germline V gene data show CDR1 as SGDLS and CDR2 as YYNGEE. Between the trimmed V and J ends, which lost 3 bases and 2 bases, there was a span of 12 bases. The CDR3 length is 15 residues. CDR3 sequence (DNA): TGTGCCAGCAGCGCTGGGGGTCTGCCCTACAATGAGCAGTTCTTC. Its protein is CASSAGGLPYNEQFF.

This clone appeared once. This chain connects TRBV7-9 to TRBJ1-5; tentatively, D is TRBD1 (6 bases). V gave up 1 base and J gave up 4 bases, with 14 bases separating them. The CDR3 contains 16 residues. Germline V gene sequence: CDR1 SEHNR, CDR2 FQNEAQ (reference sequence). For the CDR3, the DNA is TGTGCCAGCAGCTTAGAGGGGGGGGCAGGTAATCAGCCCCAGCATTTT. Residues: CASSLEGGAGNQPQHF.

The rearrangement uses TRBV30 and TRBJ1-2; 10 bases match TRBD1. The CDR3 totals 19 residues. Germline values: CDR1 GTSNPN, CDR2 SVGIG (reference sequence). V was clipped by 3 bases and J by 0 bases; unmatched bases: 16. Here the CDR3 reads CAWRGGTGAASGANYGYTF. Written as DNA, the CDR3 is TGTGCCTGGAGAGGGGGGACAGGGGCCGCGTCTGGGGCTAACTATGGCTACACCTTC.

The chain uses TRBV12-3 or TRBV12-4 and TRBJ1-5; no clear D. The CDR3 sequence is 13 residues long. Trimming left V 6 bases short and J 1 base short, with 7 bases between. In DNA form, the CDR3 reads TGTGCCAGCAGGCTGGGGAGCAATCAGCCCCAGCATTTT. Translating it yields CASRLGSNQPQHF.

This chain connects TRBV6-2 or TRBV6-3 to TRBJ2-1, with 10 bases fitting TRBD1. J was trimmed by 5 bases and V by 4 bases; bases with no gene match: 14. Germline V gene sequence: CDR1 MNHEY, CDR2 SVGEGT. The CDR3 has 18 amino acids. CDR3 nucleotide sequence: TGTGCCAGCAGTTCGTGGGGACAGGGGTTTGGGGTTCACAATGAGCAGTTCTTC. Its translation: CASSSWGQGFGVHNEQFF.

The table lists this clone with a count of one. V and J are TRBV5-1 and TRBJ2-2; D is tentatively TRBD1 or TRBD2 (6 bases each). CDR3 length equals 14 residues. CDR1 is SGHRS and CDR2 is YFSETQ in the germline V gene. The V gene lost 6 bases and the J gene lost 3 bases, with 12 bases spanning the gap. CDR3 nucleotides: TGCGCCAGCAAAGGGGGGCGTGACACCGGGGAGCTGTTTTTT. Its translation is CASKGGRDTGELFF.

V is TRBV3-1 (or the pseudogene TRBV3-2) and J is TRBJ2-2; no clear D. Trimming removed 10 bases at V and 6 bases at J, with 12 bases between. This CDR3 has 12 amino acids. Germline V lookup: CDR1 LGHDT, CDR2 YNNKEL (reference sequence). CDR3 sequence (DNA): TGTGCCATCCATTTACGTTCCGGGGAGCTGTTTTTT. Translation gives CAIHLRSGELFF.

The chain uses TRBV19 and TRBJ2-1, with D hard to call. The V end lost 5 bases, the J end lost 5 bases, and 7 bases lay between the germline ends. CDR3 length: 12 residues. Germline V gives CDR1 LNHDA, CDR2 SQIVND (reference sequence). In nucleotides, the CDR3 is TGTGCCAGTAGTCGGACGGACAATGAGCAGTTCTTC. Translating it yields CASSRTDNEQFF.

The chain couples TRBV3-1 (or the pseudogene TRBV3-2) to TRBJ1-1; D might be TRBD1 (6 bases). Looked up from germline, CDR1 is LGHDT and CDR2 is YNNKEL (reference sequence). The ends were cut back, 0 bases at V and 5 bases at J, with 10 bases in the middle. The CDR3 is 14 amino acids. CDR3 DNA: TGTGCCAGCAGCCAAGACAGGGGCTGGACTGAAGCTTTCTTT. It encodes CASSQDRGWTEAFF.

J is TRBJ2-3 and V is TRBV5-1; D gene unclear. Germline V gene lookup returns CDR1 SGHRS and CDR2 YFSETQ. The CDR3 has 13 amino acids. Deletions cut 4 bases from V and 2 bases from J, with 8 bases between. The CDR3 loop reads CASSQPNTDTQYF. Written as DNA, the CDR3 is TGCGCCAGCAGCCAACCTAACACAGATACGCAGTATTTT.

The chain carries TRBV6-2 or TRBV6-3 and TRBJ1-4; 11 bases line up with TRBD1. The CDR3 has 15 amino acids. V was pared by 5 bases and J by 8 bases, with 7 bases of the junction left unmatched. The germline V gene encodes CDR1 MNHEY and CDR2 SVGEGT. The CDR3 spells CASSDWTGGGEKLFF. The CDR3 nucleotides read TGTGCCAGCAGTGACTGGACAGGGGGCGGCGAAAAACTGTTTTTT.